This T cell receptor (beta chain) came from a study of CD8 T cells in ankylosing spondylitis. TCRdb analysed the 5' RACE reads with MiXCR anew, one entry per CDR3 protein. The sample consists of fewer than 250,000 distinct CDR3 sequences, about 10% of them appearing once. V dropped 3 bases and J dropped 3 bases, with 10 bases sitting between them. The CDR3 consists of 14 residues. Germline CDR1 and CDR2: KGHDR and SFDVKD. This clonotype appeared many times. This receptor was taken from a male donor with ankylosing spondylitis or in good health (not recorded which). Sequencing used blood, either unsorted or a sorted T cell fraction (not recorded which). The chain is built from TRBV24-1 and TRBJ2-5, with D possibly being TRBD2 (5 bases). This chain's CDR3 is CATSDQDGKETQYF. The CDR3 DNA reads TGTGCCACCAGTGATCAGGACGGGAAAGAGACCCAGTACTTC.